Following are 9 T cell receptor beta chains from one sample sequenced in a study of PD-1 blockade in classical Hodgkin lymphoma. Each patient relapsed following autologous stem cell transplantation, and prior brentuximab vedotin exposure differed. Clones were read by immunoSEQ multiplex PCR, and TCRdb kept only the in-frame ones, dropping some. The sample lists approximately 25,000 clones, over 60% occurring once. Specimen: peripheral blood mononuclear cells (PBMCs), collected before the second cycle of nivolumab. The receptors originated from a human donor with classical Hodgkin lymphoma.

The chain carries TRBV10-2 and TRBJ1-6, with a possible D match to TRBD1 (5 bases). The germline gives CDR1 WSHSY, CDR2 SAAADI. Trimming removed 5 bases at V and 10 bases at J, with 12 bases between. The length of the CDR3 is 13 residues. The CDR3 here is CASSPQGGSPLHF. The DNA for the CDR3 is TGCGCCAGCAGTCCCCAGGGAGGGTCACCCCTCCACTTT.

The chain joins TRBV19 to TRBJ1-5; 8 bases are shared with TRBD1. V lost 6 bases to trimming and J lost 0 bases; unmatched junction nucleotides: 7. The CDR3 spans 16 residues. The germline gives CDR1 LNHDA, CDR2 SQIVND (reference sequence). The CDR3 loop reads CASSRTGSYSNQPQHF. The DNA of the CDR3 is TGTGCCAGTAGCCGGACAGGGAGTTATAGCAATCAGCCCCAGCATTTT.

A remark on this clone: The junction shows a germline mismatch at one end, possibly a read error. The chain is built from TRBV18 and TRBJ1-2; weak D call: TRBD1 (6 bases). CDR1 KGHSH and CDR2 LQKENI come from the germline V gene. The CDR3 runs 18 residues. CDR3 DNA sequence: TGTGCCGGCTCACCGTCACCGGATACAGGGTATCGGTCTCAGGGCTACACCTTC. Translated, it gives CAGSPSPDTGYRSQGYTF.

The genes are TRBV6-5 and TRBJ1-2; 8 bases fit TRBD1. Unmatched junction bases numbered 6, after V lost 6 bases and J lost 0 bases. The CDR3 is 15 amino acids. The germline V gene has CDR1 MNHEY and CDR2 SVGAGI. Here the CDR3 reads CASSPYRGANYGYTF. The CDR3 DNA sequence: TGTGCCAGCAGCCCTTACAGGGGGGCTAACTATGGCTACACCTTC.

The gene calls are TRBV21-1 and TRBJ2-7; TRBD2 is taken as the D call from the table, unchecked against the DNA. TRBV21-1 is termed a pseudogene. This CDR3 is 16 amino acids long. The CDR3 loop reads CASSLKDELLTYEQYF. The CDR3 DNA reads TGTGCCAGCAGCCTCAAAGATGAGCTCCTCACCTACGAGCAGTACTTC.

The chain employs TRBV5-6 and TRBJ1-2; D gene ambiguous. V gave up 0 bases and J gave up 3 bases, with 15 bases separating them. CDR1 is SGHDT and CDR2 is YYEEEE in the germline V gene. There are 16 residues in the CDR3. The CDR3 sequence is CASSLGFLLSDYGYTF. The DNA for the CDR3 is TGTGCCAGCAGCTTGGGGTTTTTGTTATCGGACTATGGCTACACCTTC.

The rearrangement joins TRBV20-1 to TRBJ1-2; TRBD1 is a possible D gene (6 bases). The length of the CDR3 is 11 residues. Trimming took 5 bases from V and 6 from J, leaving 10 bases between them. Germline V CDR1 and CDR2: DFQATT, SNEGSKA (reference sequence). CDR3 residues: CSARQAHGYTF. Written as DNA, the CDR3 is TGCAGTGCTCGACAGGCTCATGGCTACACCTTC.

The chain is built from TRBV5-1 and TRBJ2-7; TRBD1 or TRBD2 may be the D gene (5 bases each). The germline CDR1 and CDR2 sequences are SGHRS and YFSETQ. The CDR3 has 13 amino acids. Trimming took off 3 bases at V and 7 bases at J, with 14 bases between the two ends. The CDR3 reads CASSSGPGTEQYF. The CDR3 DNA reads TGCGCCAGCAGCTCGGGCCCCGGGACGGAGCAGTACTTC. Complete variable domain (other parts from reference TRBV5-1 and TRBJ2-7): KAGVTQTPRYLIKTRGQQVTLSCSPISGHRSVSWYQQTPGQGLQFLFEYFSETQRNKGNFPGRFSGRQFSNSRSEMNVSTLELGDSALYLCASSSGPGTEQYFGPGTRLTVT.

The V and J genes are TRBV25-1 and TRBJ1-6; weak D call: TRBD1 (6 bases). Germline V gives CDR1 MGHDK, CDR2 SYGVNS. CDR3 length: 15 amino acids. V lost 7 bases, J lost 13 bases, and 23 bases lay in between. The CDR3 here is CASIPAQGPLSPLHF. As DNA, the CDR3 is TGTGCCAGCATCCCTGCCCAGGGGCCTCTAAGCCCCCTCCACTTT.